This TCR beta chain was documented in a study of graft-versus-host responses after intestinal transplantation. The overall study: All recipients were given anti-thymocyte globulin induction, and tacrolimus and steroids were then administered for 2 to 3 years. Points from the study as a whole: Clonal ratios of graft-versus-host to host-versus-graft in allografts were high for patients exhibiting graft-donor T cell macrochimerism. GvH clones surfaced in recipient marrow, some emerging earlier in ileum or blood.

Co-plating was performed using roughly 200,000 CFSE-labeled responder cells and roughly 200,000 irradiated, violet-dye-labeled stimulator cells. CDR1 is SGHVS, CDR2 FNYEAQ, per germline. The CDR3 spans 17 residues. Losses at the gene ends were 2 bases for V and 3 bases for J; bases not matched to a gene: 9. This clone is medium-sized (0.01 to 0.1%) within its sample. Data came from immunoSEQ multiplex PCR; TCRdb stores just in-frame clones and leaves some out. The sample holds around 6,600 clones, approximately 25% seen once. The input for sequencing was alloreactive CD8+ T cells from a mixed lymphocyte reaction culture, taken before transplantation. As for subset: CFSE-low proliferating T cells sorted from approximately 6-day pre-transplant mixed lymphocyte reaction (GvH or HvG direction). V usage is TRBV7-6 and J usage is TRBJ1-4; 7 nucleotides line up with TRBD1. The TCR originated in a human patient who was an organ donor for intestinal transplantation. The CDR3 DNA reads as TGTGCCAGCAGCTTATACAGGGGCGGGCTAGCTAATGAAAAACTGTTTTTT. This encodes CASSLYRGGLANEKLFF.